This T cell receptor (beta chain) appears in the sequencing data of a study of blood T cell repertoires in COVID-19 (dated by TCRdb to the early 2020s). Regarding the research as a whole: Samples covering the acute and convalescent phases of COVID-19 were provided by collaborators in the United States, Italy and Spain. The material from the prospective study consisted of cDNA or gDNA derived from T cells, B-cell-depleted T cells, or PBMCs. The dataset comprised deeply sampled blood TCRbeta repertoires from subjects exposed to, actively infected with, or recovered from COVID-19. The repertoires were released in a freely available public database intended as a resource for research on the immune response to SARS-CoV-2. Samples were obtained from the ongoing ImmuneRACE study (first 160 participants) and from 1,254 subjects provided by 6 global collaborators. The sample metadata nearly always contained a de-identified subject ID, COVID-19 status, age in years and sex. Where available, HLA class I and class II types were obtained from metadata supplied by the sample provider rather than from assay-based typing. Overall study outcomes, separate from this receptor: How much clinical and demographic metadata was included differed by source and by participant, and the metadata was provided uncurated.

This clone was detected once. Its antigen is still unknown. It has no much larger one-base neighbor in the sample; base qualities were not kept. TCRbeta CDR3 regions were amplified from genomic DNA using the immunoSEQ Assay, a bias-controlled multiplex PCR. The paper's data handling went like this. The number of nucleated cells in each sample was estimated by amplification of reference gene primers within the assay. To quantify the absolute abundance of each unique TCRbeta CDR3 rearrangement, sequence reads were collapsed and filtered. For each sample, productive Simpson clonality was calculated as the square root of Simpson's diversity index across productive rearrangements. The table was pulled from immuneACCESS by TCRdb, which kept in-frame rearrangements only. Such tables lose some clones; where checked, under half of the loss comes from unresolved V genes, and the rest has no known cause. Clonal size and the V and J genes are those of that table, whereas D and trimming came from the DNA. This sample gives about 97,000 clones in total; about 87% of them show up just once. 15% to 20% of the sample goes to the ten largest clones.

CDR1 and CDR2 (SGHRS, YFSETQ) derive from the germline V gene. V ends up 0 bases short and J 0 bases short, with an unmatched junction base count of 2. From its cysteine to its phenylalanine, the CDR3 spans 16 amino acids. Only CDR3 DNA remains: 48 bases, in frame from the first base. Whole blood was collected in K2EDTA tubes by collaborating institutions according to the institutions' own protocols. For TCRbeta analysis, collaborators shipped samples in one of three forms: frozen whole blood, isolated PBMCs, or DNA extracted from either of those sample types. Here the chain combines TRBV5-1 and TRBJ2-2; 7 bases in between match TRBD1. The clonotype originates from a human donor in a cohort sampled during active COVID-19. Sequencing was performed on peripheral blood. The DNA sequence is as follows: TGCGCCAGCAGCTTGGCCGGGACAGCGAACACCGGGGAGCTGTTTTTT. Translated, this is CASSLAGTANTGELFF.